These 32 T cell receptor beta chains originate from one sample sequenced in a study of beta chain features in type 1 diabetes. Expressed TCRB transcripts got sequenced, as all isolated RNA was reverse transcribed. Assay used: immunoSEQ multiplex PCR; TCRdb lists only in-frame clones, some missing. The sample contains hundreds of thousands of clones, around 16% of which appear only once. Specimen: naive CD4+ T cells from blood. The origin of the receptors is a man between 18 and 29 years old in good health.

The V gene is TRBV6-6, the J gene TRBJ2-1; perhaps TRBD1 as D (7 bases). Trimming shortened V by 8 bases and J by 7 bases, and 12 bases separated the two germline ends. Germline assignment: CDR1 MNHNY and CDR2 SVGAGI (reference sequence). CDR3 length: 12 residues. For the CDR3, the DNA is TGTGCCAGCGCCCCAGGGGGGAATGAGCAGTTCTTC. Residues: CASAPGGNEQFF.

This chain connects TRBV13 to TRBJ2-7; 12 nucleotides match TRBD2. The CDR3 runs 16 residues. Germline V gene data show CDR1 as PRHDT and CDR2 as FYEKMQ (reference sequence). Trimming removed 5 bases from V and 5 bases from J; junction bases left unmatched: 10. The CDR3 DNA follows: TGTGCCAGCAGCCCGCCGAGACTAGCGGGAGATAACGAGCAGTACTTC. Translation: CASSPPRLAGDNEQYF.

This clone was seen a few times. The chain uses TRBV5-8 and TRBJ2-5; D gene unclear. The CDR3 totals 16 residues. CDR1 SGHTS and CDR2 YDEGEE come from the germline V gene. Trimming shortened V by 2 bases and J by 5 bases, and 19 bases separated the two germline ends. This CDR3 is CASSFAWQVIGETQYF. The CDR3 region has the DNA TGTGCCAGCAGCTTTGCGTGGCAGGTCATAGGGGAGACCCAGTACTTC.

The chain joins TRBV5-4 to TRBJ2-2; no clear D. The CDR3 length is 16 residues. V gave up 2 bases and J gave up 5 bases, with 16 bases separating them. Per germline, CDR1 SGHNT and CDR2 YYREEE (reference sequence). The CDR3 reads CASSFGQSLLTGELFF. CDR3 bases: TGTGCCAGCAGCTTCGGGCAGTCTCTTTTAACCGGGGAGCTGTTTTTT.

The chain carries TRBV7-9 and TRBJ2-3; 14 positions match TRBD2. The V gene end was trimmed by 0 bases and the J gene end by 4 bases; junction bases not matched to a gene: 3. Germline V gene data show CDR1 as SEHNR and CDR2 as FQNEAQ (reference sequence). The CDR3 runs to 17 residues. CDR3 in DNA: TGTGCCAGCAGCTTAGCGGCGACTAGCGGGGGGGCAGATACGCAGTATTTT. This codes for CASSLAATSGGADTQYF.

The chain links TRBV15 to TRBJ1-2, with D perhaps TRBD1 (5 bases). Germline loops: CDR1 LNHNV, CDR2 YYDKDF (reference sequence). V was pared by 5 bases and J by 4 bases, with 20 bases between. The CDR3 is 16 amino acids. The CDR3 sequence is CATSEGPGGGSYGYTF. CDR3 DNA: TGTGCCACCAGCGAGGGGCCCGGTGGGGGATCCTATGGCTACACCTTC. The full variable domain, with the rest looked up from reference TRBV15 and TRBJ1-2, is DAMVIQNPRYQVTQFGKPVTLSCSQTLNHNVMYWYQQKSSQAPKLLFHYYDKDFNNEADTPDNFQSRRPNTSFCFLDIRSPGLGDTAMYLCATSEGPGGGSYGYTFGSGTRLTVV.

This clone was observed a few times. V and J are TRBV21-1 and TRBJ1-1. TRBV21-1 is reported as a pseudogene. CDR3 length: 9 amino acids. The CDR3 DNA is TGTGCCACCCACTCGGGAGCTTTCTTT. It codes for CATHSGAFF.

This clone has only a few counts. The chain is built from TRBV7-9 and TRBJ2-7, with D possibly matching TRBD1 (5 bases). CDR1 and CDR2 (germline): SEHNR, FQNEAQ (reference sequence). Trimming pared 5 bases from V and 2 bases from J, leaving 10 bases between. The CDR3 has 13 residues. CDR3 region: CASSPPRAYEQYF. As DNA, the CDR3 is TGTGCCAGCAGCCCACCCAGGGCCTACGAGCAGTACTTC.

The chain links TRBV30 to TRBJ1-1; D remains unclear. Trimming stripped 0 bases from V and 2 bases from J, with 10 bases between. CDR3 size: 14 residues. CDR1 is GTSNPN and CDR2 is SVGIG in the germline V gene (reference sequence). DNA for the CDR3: TGTGCCTGGAGTGTACGTCCAGCCAACACTGAAGCTTTCTTT. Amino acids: CAWSVRPANTEAFF.

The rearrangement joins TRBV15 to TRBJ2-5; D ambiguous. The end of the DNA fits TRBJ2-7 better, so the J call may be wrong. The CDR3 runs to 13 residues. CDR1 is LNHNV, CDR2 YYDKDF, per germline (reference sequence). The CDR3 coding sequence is TGTGCCACCAGCAGAGGACCAACCTACGAGCAGTACTTC. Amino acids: CATSRGPTYEQYF.

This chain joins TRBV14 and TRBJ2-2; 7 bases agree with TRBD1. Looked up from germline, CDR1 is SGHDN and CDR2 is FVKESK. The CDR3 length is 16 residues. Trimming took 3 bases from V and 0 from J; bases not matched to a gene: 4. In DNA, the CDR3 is TGTGCCAGCAGCCAGCCGGGACAGACGAACACCGGGGAGCTGTTTTTT. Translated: CASSQPGQTNTGELFF.

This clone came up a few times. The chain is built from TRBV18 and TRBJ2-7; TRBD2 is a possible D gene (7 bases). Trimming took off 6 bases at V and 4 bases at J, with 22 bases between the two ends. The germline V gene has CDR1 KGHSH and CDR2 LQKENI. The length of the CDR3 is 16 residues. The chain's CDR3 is CASSISRGSGSYEQYF. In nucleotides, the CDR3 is TGTGCCAGCTCGATATCCAGGGGTAGCGGGTCTTACGAGCAGTACTTC.

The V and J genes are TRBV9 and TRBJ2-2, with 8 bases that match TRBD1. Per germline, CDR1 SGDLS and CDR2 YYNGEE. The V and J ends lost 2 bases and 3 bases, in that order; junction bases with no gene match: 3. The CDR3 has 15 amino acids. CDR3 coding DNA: TGTGCCAGCAGCGTCACGACAGGGGACACCGGGGAGCTGTTTTTT. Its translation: CASSVTTGDTGELFF.

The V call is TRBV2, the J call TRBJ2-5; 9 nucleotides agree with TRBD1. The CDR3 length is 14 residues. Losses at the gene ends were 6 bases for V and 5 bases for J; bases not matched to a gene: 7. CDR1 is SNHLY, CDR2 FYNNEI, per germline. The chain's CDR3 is CASRVQGARETQYF. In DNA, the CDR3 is TGTGCCAGCAGAGTACAGGGGGCGCGGGAGACCCAGTACTTC.

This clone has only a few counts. CDR3 sequence (DNA): TGTGCCAGCAGCTTCGGGGGGGCCTACGAGCAGTACTTC. Amino acid sequence: CASSFGGAYEQYF. J is TRBJ2-7 and V is TRBV7-9; 8 positions agree with TRBD2. The germline gives CDR1 SEHNR, CDR2 FQNEAQ (reference sequence). V shed 3 bases, J shed 2 bases, and the junction held 0 bases outside the gene matches. This CDR3 region has 13 residues.

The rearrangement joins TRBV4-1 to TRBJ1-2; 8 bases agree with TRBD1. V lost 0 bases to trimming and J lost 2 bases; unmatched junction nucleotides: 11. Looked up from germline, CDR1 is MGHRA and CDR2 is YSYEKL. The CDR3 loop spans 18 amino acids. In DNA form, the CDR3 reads TGCGCCAGCAGCCAAGATCTTCCCGGGAACAGGGGGAACTATGGCTACACCTTC. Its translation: CASSQDLPGNRGNYGYTF.

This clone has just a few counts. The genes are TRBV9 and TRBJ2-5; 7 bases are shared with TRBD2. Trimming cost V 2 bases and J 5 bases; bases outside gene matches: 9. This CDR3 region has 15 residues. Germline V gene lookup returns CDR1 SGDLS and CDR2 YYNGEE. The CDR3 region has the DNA TGTGCCAGCAGCGTCACCAGCGGGGCATGGGAGACCCAGTACTTC. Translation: CASSVTSGAWETQYF.

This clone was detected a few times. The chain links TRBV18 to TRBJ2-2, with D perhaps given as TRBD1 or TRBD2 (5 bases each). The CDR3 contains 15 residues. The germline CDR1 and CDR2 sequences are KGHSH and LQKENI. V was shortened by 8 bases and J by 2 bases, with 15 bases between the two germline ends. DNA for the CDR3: TGTGCCAGCATGGCCGGGGCCCGAAACACCGGGGAGCTGTTTTTT. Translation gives CASMAGARNTGELFF.

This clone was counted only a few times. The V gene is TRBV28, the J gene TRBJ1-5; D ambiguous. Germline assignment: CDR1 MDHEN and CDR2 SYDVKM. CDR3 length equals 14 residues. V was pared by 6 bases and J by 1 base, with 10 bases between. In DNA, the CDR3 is TGTGCCAGCAGGGATCCAATGAGCAATCAGCCCCAGCATTTT. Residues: CASRDPMSNQPQHF.

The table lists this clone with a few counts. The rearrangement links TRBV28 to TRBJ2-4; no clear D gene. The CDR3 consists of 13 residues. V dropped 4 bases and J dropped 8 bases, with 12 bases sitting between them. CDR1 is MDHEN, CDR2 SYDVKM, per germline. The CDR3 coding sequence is TGTGCCAGCAGTTCGGACCGCCGGTACATTCAGTACTTC. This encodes CASSSDRRYIQYF.

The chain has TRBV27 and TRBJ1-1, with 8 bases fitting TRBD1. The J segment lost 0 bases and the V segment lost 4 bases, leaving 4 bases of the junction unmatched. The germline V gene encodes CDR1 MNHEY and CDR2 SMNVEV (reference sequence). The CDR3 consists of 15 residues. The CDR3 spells CASSSYRGMNTEAFF. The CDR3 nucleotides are TGTGCCAGCAGTTCCTACAGGGGGATGAACACTGAAGCTTTCTTT.

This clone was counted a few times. The CDR3 protein is CSVEQTGGRRYNEQFF. CDR3 DNA sequence: TGCAGCGTTGAACAGACAGGGGGCCGACGTTACAATGAGCAGTTCTTC. The J gene is TRBJ2-1, the V gene TRBV29-1; 10 bases fit TRBD1. CDR1 is SQVTM, CDR2 ANQGSEA, per germline. CDR3 length equals 16 residues. V gave up 2 bases and J gave up 4 bases; unmatched junction bases: 8.

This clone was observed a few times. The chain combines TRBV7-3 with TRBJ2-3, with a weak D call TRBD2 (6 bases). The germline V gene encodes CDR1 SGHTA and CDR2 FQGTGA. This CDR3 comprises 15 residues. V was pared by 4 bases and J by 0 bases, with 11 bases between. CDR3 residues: CASSSGDSSTDTQYF. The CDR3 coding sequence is TGTGCCAGCAGCTCCGGGGACTCAAGCACAGATACGCAGTATTTT.

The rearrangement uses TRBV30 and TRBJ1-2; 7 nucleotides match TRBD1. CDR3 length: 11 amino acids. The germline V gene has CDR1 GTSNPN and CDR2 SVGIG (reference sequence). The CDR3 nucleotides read TGTGCTACCGGGACAGTGTATGGCTACACCTTC. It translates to CATGTVYGYTF.

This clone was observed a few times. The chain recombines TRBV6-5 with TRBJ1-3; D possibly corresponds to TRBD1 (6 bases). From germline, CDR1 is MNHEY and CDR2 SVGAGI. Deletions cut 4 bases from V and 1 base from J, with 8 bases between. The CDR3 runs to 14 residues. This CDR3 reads CASSSGTSGNTIYF. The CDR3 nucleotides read TGTGCCAGCAGTTCAGGGACATCTGGAAACACCATATATTTT.

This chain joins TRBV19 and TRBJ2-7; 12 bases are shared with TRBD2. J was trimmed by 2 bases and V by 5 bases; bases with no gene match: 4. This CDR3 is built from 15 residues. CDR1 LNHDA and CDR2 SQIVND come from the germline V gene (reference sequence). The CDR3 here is CASSRRTSGTYEQYF. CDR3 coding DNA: TGTGCCAGTAGTCGTCGGACTAGCGGGACCTACGAGCAGTACTTC.

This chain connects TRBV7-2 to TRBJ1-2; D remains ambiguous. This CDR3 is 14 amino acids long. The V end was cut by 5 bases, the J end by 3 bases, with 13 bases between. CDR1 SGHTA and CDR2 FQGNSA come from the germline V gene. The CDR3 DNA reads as TGTGCCAGCAGCCCTAAAGGTACTTACTATGGCTACACCTTC. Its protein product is CASSPKGTYYGYTF.

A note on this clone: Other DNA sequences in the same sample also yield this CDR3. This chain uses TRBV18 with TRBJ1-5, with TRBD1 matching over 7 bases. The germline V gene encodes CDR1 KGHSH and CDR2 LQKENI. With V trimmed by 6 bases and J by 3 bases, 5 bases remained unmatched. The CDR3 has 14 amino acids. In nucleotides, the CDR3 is TGTGCCAGCTCCCTTGGGACAGTCAATCAGCCCCAGCATTTT. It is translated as CASSLGTVNQPQHF.

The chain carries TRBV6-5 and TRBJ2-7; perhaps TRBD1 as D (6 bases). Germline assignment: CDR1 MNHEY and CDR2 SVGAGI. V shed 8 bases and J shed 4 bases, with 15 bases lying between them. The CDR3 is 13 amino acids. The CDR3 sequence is CASLATGQYEQYF. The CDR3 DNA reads TGTGCCAGCCTCGCGACAGGCCAATACGAGCAGTACTTC.

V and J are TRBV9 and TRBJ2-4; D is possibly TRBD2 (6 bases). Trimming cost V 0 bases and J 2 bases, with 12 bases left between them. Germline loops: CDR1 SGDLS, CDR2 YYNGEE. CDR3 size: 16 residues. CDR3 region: CASSVDLGGSKNIQYF. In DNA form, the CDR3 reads TGTGCCAGCAGCGTAGACCTGGGAGGTTCCAAAAACATTCAGTACTTC.

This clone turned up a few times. The CDR3 DNA is TGTGCCAGCTCACCACAGAATGGGGCCTACAATGAGCAGTTCTTC. It is translated as CASSPQNGAYNEQFF. The genes are TRBV18 and TRBJ2-1; D is undetermined. This CDR3 region has 15 residues. Germline V gene sequence: CDR1 KGHSH, CDR2 LQKENI. Between the trimmed V and J ends, which lost 1 base and 2 bases, there was a span of 9 bases.

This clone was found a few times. CDR3 amino acids: CASSLGSNTEAFF. The CDR3 DNA is TGTGCCAGCAGCTTAGGGTCTAACACTGAAGCTTTCTTT. The chain employs TRBV7-9 and TRBJ1-1; D ambiguous. Trimming left V 1 base short and J 2 bases short, with 5 bases between. This CDR3 is 13 amino acids long. Per the germline V gene, CDR1 is SEHNR and CDR2 is FQNEAQ (reference sequence).